This T cell receptor (beta chain) was captured in a study of T cells in localized non-small cell lung cancer. Data came from immunoSEQ multiplex PCR; TCRdb stores just in-frame clones and leaves some out. The data show some 71,000 clones, about four fifths seen once. Germline loops: CDR1 SGHDT, CDR2 YYEEEE. V lost 1 base to trimming and J lost 5 bases, with 10 bases between them. The CDR3 runs 14 residues. J is TRBJ2-1 and V is TRBV5-6, with D perhaps TRBD2 (5 bases). This TCR was recovered from a female donor of 60 years or more with stage I lung adenocarcinoma. The sample here was peripheral blood, taken before any cancer treatment. CDR3 nucleotide sequence: TGTGCCAGCAGCTTGAGCCTGGAGGACAATGAGCAGTTCTTC. Its protein is CASSLSLEDNEQFF. Complete variable domain (other parts from reference TRBV5-6 and TRBJ2-1): DAGVTQSPTHLIKTRGQQVTLRCSPKSGHDTVSWYQQALGQGPQFIFQYYEEEERQRGNFPDRFSGHQFPNYSSELNVNALLLGDSALYLCASSLSLEDNEQFFGPGTRLTVL.